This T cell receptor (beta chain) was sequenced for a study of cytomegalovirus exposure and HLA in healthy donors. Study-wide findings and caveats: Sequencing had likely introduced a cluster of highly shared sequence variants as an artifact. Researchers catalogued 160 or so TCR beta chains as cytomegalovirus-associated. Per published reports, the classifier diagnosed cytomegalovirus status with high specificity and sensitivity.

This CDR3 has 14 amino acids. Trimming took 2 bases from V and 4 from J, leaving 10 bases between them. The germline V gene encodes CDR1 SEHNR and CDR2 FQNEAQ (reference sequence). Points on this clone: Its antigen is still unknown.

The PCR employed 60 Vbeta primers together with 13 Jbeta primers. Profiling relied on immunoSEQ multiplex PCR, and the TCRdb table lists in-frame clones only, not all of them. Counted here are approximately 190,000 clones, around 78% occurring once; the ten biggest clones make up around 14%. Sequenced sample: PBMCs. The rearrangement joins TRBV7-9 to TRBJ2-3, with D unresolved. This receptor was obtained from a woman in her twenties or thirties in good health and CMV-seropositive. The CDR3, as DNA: TGTGCCAGCAGCTTAAAGGTTGGAGCAGATACGCAGTATTTT. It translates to CASSLKVGADTQYF.